The 4 T cell receptor beta chains below all came from one sample that was sequenced in a study of shared clonotypes between healthy human individuals. The assay was immunoSEQ multiplex PCR, and TCRdb's table has in-frame clones only and misses some. The table has 150,000 to 200,000 clones, about 68% seen once; the top ten hold over 9.5%. Specimen: memory CD4+ T cells sorted from blood. Subset meaning: CD45RA-negative fraction. All receptors derive from a man aged 25-45 years in good health.

The chain carries TRBV5-1 and TRBJ2-3; 10 bases map to TRBD2. J lost 1 base, V lost 7 bases, and 3 bases had no gene match. This CDR3 has 14 residues. Looked up from germline, CDR1 is SGHRS and CDR2 is YFSETQ. The CDR3 loop is CASAGTSGTDTQYF. Written as DNA, the CDR3 is TGCGCCAGCGCTGGGACTAGCGGCACAGATACGCAGTATTTT.

The J gene is TRBJ2-1, the V gene TRBV5-1; 8 bases fit TRBD1. CDR3 length: 14 residues. J lost 7 bases, V lost 6 bases, and 9 bases had no gene match. Germline-derived CDR1 and CDR2 are SGHRS and YFSETQ. This CDR3 reads CASTSQGAGNEQFF. CDR3 DNA: TGCGCCAGCACTAGTCAGGGGGCAGGGAATGAGCAGTTCTTC.

This clone occurred once. This sequence joins TRBV11-2 and TRBJ1-2; D not resolved. This CDR3 comprises 13 residues. The V gene lost 0 bases and the J gene lost 7 bases, with 9 bases spanning the gap. The germline V gene has CDR1 SGHAT and CDR2 FQNNGV. CDR3 amino acids: CASSLDPSRGYTF. As DNA, the CDR3 is TGTGCCAGCAGCTTAGATCCCTCCCGTGGCTACACCTTC.

The gene calls are TRBV10-3 and TRBJ2-3; 9 bases agree with TRBD1. Germline CDR1 ENHRY, CDR2 SYGVKD. V lost 0 bases to trimming and J lost 2 bases; unmatched junction nucleotides: 6. The CDR3 totals 17 residues. Written as DNA, the CDR3 is TGTGCCATCAGTGAGTCATACAGGGGGCGGAACACAGATACGCAGTATTTT. Protein product: CAISESYRGRNTDTQYF.